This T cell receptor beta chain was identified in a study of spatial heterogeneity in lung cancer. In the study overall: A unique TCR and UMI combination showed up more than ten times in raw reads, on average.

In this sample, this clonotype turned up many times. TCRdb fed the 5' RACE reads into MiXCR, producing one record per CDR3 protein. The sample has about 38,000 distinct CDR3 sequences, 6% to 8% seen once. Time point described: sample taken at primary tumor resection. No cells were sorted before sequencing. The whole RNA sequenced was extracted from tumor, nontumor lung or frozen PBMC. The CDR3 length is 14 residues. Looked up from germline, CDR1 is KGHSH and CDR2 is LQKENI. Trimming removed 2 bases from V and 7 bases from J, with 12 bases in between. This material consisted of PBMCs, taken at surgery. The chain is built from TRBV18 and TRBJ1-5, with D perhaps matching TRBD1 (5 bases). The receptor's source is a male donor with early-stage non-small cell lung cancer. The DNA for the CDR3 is TGTGCCAGCTCACCAGGCAGGGAAGGACAGCCCCAGCATTTT. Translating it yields CASSPGREGQPQHF.